Included here is one T cell receptor (beta chain) sequence, with context. These data are taken from a study of graft-versus-host responses after intestinal transplantation. Turning to the study itself: Tacrolimus plus steroids were given to all recipients for two to three years, preceded by anti-thymocyte globulin induction.

Study conclusions and caveats: Patients with graft-donor T cell macrochimerism had high graft-versus-host to host-versus-graft clonal ratios in allografts. Recipient marrow showed GvH clones, some seen first in ileum or blood.

CFSE-labeled responder cells (around 200,000) were plated with around 200,000 irradiated, violet-dye-labeled stimulator cells. After mixed lymphocyte reaction, dividing CD4+ and CD8+ responder T cells were sorted. The CDR3 covers 14 residues. The J segment lost 5 bases and the V segment lost 6 bases, leaving 5 bases of the junction unmatched. CDR1 and CDR2 from the germline V gene are MNHNY and SVGAGI (reference sequence). The data were produced by immunoSEQ multiplex PCR, yet TCRdb's version contains in-frame clones alone and is incomplete. The table shows 4,000 to 6,000 clones, with 25% to 30% occurring only once.

The sample here was alloreactive CD8+ T cells from a mixed lymphocyte reaction culture, taken before intestinal transplant. Subset specified: CFSE-low proliferating T cells sorted from approximately six-day pre-transplant mixed lymphocyte reaction (GvH or HvG direction). The receptor was derived from a human patient who received an intestinal transplant. The V call is TRBV6-6, the J call TRBJ2-3, with 10 bases that match TRBD2. The CDR3 reads CASSLAGEKDTQYF. CDR3 sequence (DNA): TGTGCCAGCAGCCTAGCGGGAGAGAAAGATACGCAGTATTTT.